This TCR beta chain was documented in a study of molecular identifiers for immune sequencing clone quantification (dated by TCRdb to the late 2010s). About the study as a whole: For a replicate experiment, the RNA from either about 20,000 or 100,000 naive CD8 T cells was divided into five aliquots, and four of those aliquots went on to sequencing. The study was a methods study using CD8 T cells to benchmark molecular-identifier clustering-based TCR repertoire sequencing (MIDCIRS) and TCR RNA copy counting.

This clonotype has a handful of counts. It lacks a known antigen. Sequence at one end of the junction differs from germline and may be a read error. From a lookup of the germline V gene (reference sequence), CDR1 and CDR2 are SEHNR and FQNEAQ. The CDR3 has 14 amino acids, counting the end cysteine and phenylalanine. The read is trimmed to its CDR3 DNA, 42 bases read in frame from base 1. Naive CD8 T cell libraries were made from about 21,000 to 970,000 sorted cells using 10%, 30% or 50% of purified RNA. Naive CD8 T cells were FACS-sorted as CD8+CD4-CCR7+CD45RA+ on a BD FACSAria II into RLT Plus buffer. To test detection sensitivity, Jurkat RNA equal to around 10 TCR copies was added to samples of roughly 18,000-1,100,000 naive CD8 T cells. CD8 T cells were enriched using RosetteSep CD8+ T Cell Enrichment Cocktail and Ficoll-Paque, and the enriched cells then underwent ACK red cell lysis. The paper as a whole reports these results and caveats: Even against a background of some 920,000 naive CD8 T cells, spiked-in Jurkat TCR RNA amounting to a single cell's worth was reported to be detectable. In CMV-specific effector cells, over 99% of molecules were held by clones above 20 RNA copies, whereas under 1% of molecules were held by such clones in naive cells. The naive libraries included spiked-in Jurkat TCR RNA (fewer than eleven copies' worth), and this Jurkat TCR RNA is not part of the donor repertoire. About 2.9 recovered TCR RNA copies per cell were obtained by modeling, versus about 9.7 by digital PCR, implying a capture efficiency of 25% to 30%. Highly expanded clone sizes could be underestimated if identical TCR molecules share a barcode. When barcode sub-clustering was not used, chimeric consensus sequences inflated TCR diversity, with chimeras reaching as high as 47%.

Libraries were constructed by PCR. TCRdb lists the instrument as NextSeq 500. Bulk TCR libraries were made following a previously described method, with the TCR primers given in Table S5. The Qiagen AllPrep DNA/RNA kit was used to purify total RNA. Before analysis, reads from multiple sequencing runs of the same library were pooled. The study's own analysis went as follows. Reads were retained only if the reads had an exact TCR constant sequence, and the retained reads were trimmed to 150 nt and grouped according to their 12-nt molecular barcodes. Reads in each barcode group were sub-clustered using a 15% Levenshtein threshold, and a quality-weighted consensus sequence was built for each RNA molecule. Non-functional sequences were filtered out, along with any lower-count sequence sitting one edit away from another sequence. On the basis of fitting two negative binomial distributions, barcode sub-clusters with fewer than 20% of the maximum read count were discarded. The raw public reads went through TCRdb reprocessing: fastp at Q25, MiXCR clone calling, in-frame beta chains kept. Under each unique CDR3 protein, matching rows form one entry showing the most common genes and DNA. The V and J calls and clone size come from TCRdb's table, not from the authors' own analysis. Present in this sample are about 330,000 distinct CDR3 sequences, about 22% of which were seen just once. About 0.73% of the sample comes from the top ten.

The clonotype was recovered from a human donor in good health. Some libraries in this study had Jurkat cell RNA spiked in. The V and J genes are TRBV7-9 and TRBJ1-1; the D gene is perhaps TRBD1, on 6 matching bases. The source material was naive CD8+ T cells from blood, with Jurkat cell RNA spiked in. The cell subset or site tag for this specimen amounts to: FACS-sorted CD8+CD4-CCR7+CD45RA+ naive T cells. CDR3 loop: CASSLDRASTAAFF. The nucleotide sequence reads as follows: TGTGCCAGCAGCTTAGACAGGGCTAGCACTGCAGCTTTCTTT.